What follows are 25 T cell receptor beta chains derived from one specimen sequenced in a study of T cells in Graves' hyperthyroidism and ophthalmopathy. TCR beta CDR3 sequences were amplified from RNA transcripts. An initial round of RT-PCR targeting the TCR CDR3 relied on the HTBI primer set. TCRdb recomputed calls from the multiplex PCR reads with MiXCR, one row per CDR3 protein. The sample has about 300,000 distinct CDR3 sequences, roughly 18% seen once. The specimen sequenced was blood. The receptors originated from a man aged 50 or older with Graves' ophthalmopathy.

This clonotype has ten or more counts. The CDR3 protein is CASTLDRGDTQYF. The CDR3, as DNA: TGTGCCAGCACCCTCGACCGCGGAGATACGCAGTATTTT. The chain links TRBV2 to TRBJ2-3; D gene uncertain. CDR1 is SNHLY, CDR2 FYNNEI, per germline. The CDR3 totals 13 residues. V shed 7 bases and J shed 5 bases, with 13 bases lying between them.

This clonotype was observed a handful of times. This chain links TRBV27 with TRBJ2-3, with D perhaps matching TRBD2 (6 bases). The CDR3 is made up of 15 amino acids. Deletions cut 7 bases from V and 10 bases from J, with 24 bases between. Germline CDR1 MNHEY, CDR2 SMNVEV (reference sequence). The CDR3 reads CASTKPGLPLGAQYF. The CDR3 DNA sequence: TGTGCCAGCACCAAACCGGGACTTCCCCTCGGCGCGCAGTATTTT.

The V call is TRBV27, the J call TRBJ1-2; TRBD1 might be the D (5 bases). V was trimmed by 11 bases and J by 8 bases, leaving 18 bases between them. The CDR3 covers 12 residues. Germline values: CDR1 MNHEY, CDR2 SMNVEV (reference sequence). The CDR3, as DNA: TGTGCCCAGCAGATTGAGGGGTGGGGCTACACCTTC. Translated: CAQQIEGWGYTF.

Ten or more counts support this clonotype. The chain joins TRBV28 to TRBJ2-1; D is perhaps TRBD2 (6 bases). The length of the CDR3 is 16 residues. Germline V gene lookup returns CDR1 MDHEN and CDR2 SYDVKM. Trimming stripped 0 bases from V and 1 base from J, with 10 bases between. The CDR3 region has the DNA TGTGCCAGCAGTTTATGGCGGGACTCGTCCTACAATGAGCAGTTCTTC. Protein product: CASSLWRDSSYNEQFF.

The chain has TRBV19 and TRBJ1-2; 9 bases are a match to TRBD1. V trimming: 7 bases; J trimming: 3 bases; junction bases outside the gene matches: 12. Germline V CDR1 and CDR2: LNHDA, SQIVND (reference sequence). The CDR3 is made up of 16 amino acids. CDR3 sequence reads: CASTTTSTGGYYGYTF. CDR3 nucleotides: TGTGCCAGTACCACGACCTCAACAGGGGGCTACTATGGCTACACCTTC. Supplemented by reference TRBV19 and TRBJ1-2, the full variable domain reads DGGITQSPKYLFRKEGQNVTLSCEQNLNHDAMYWYRQDPGQGLRLIYYSQIVNDFQKGDIAEGYSVSREKKESFPLTVTSAQKNPTAFYLCASTTTSTGGYYGYTFGSGTRLTVV.

DNA of the CDR3: TGTGCCATCAGTGAGTCGCGGGTCTCGAACACCGGGGAGCTGTTTTTT. It is translated as CAISESRVSNTGELFF. This chain links TRBV10-3 with TRBJ2-2; tentative D call: TRBD2 (5 bases). The CDR3 contains 16 residues. The V end was cut by 0 bases, the J end by 0 bases, with 8 bases between. Germline assignment: CDR1 ENHRY and CDR2 SYGVKD.

The gene calls are TRBV19 and TRBJ2-7; 9 bases fit TRBD1. The germline gives CDR1 LNHDA, CDR2 SQIVND (reference sequence). V dropped 4 bases and J dropped 6; count of bases not matched to a gene: 13. The CDR3 loop spans 16 amino acids. CDR3 region: CASSSPRRGQGSEQYF. The CDR3 DNA reads TGTGCCAGTAGTAGTCCCAGGCGGGGACAGGGAAGCGAGCAGTACTTC. Drawing the rest from reference TRBV19 and TRBJ2-7, the complete variable domain is DGGITQSPKYLFRKEGQNVTLSCEQNLNHDAMYWYRQDPGQGLRLIYYSQIVNDFQKGDIAEGYSVSREKKESFPLTVTSAQKNPTAFYLCASSSPRRGQGSEQYFGPGTRLTVT.

A word on this clonotype: Since the CDR3 does not end with the conserved phenylalanine or tryptophan, this likely comes from a read error. V gene TRBV12-3 or TRBV12-4 combines with J gene TRBJ2-7; D ambiguous. The CDR3 has 13 amino acids. V shed 3 bases and J shed 0 bases, with 6 bases lying between them. The CDR3 sequence: CASSFYGSYEQYS. The CDR3 DNA reads TGTGCCAGCAGTTTCTACGGCTCCTACGAGCAGTACTCC.

This clonotype has only a few counts. V is TRBV6-1 and J is TRBJ2-1; 8 bases match TRBD2. The V and J ends lost 7 bases and 4 bases, in that order; junction bases with no gene match: 15. The germline V gene has CDR1 MNHNS and CDR2 SASEGT. The CDR3 totals 17 residues. The CDR3 coding sequence is TGTGCCAGCAAGGGAACTAGCGGTAGAGTGGGGTACAATGAGCAGTTCTTC. It translates to CASKGTSGRVGYNEQFF.

This clonotype was picked up many times. The CDR3 region is CASSLVDTSYGYTF. CDR3 DNA: TGCGCCAGCAGCTTAGTGGACACATCCTATGGCTACACCTTC. V usage is TRBV5-1 and J usage is TRBJ1-2, with D perhaps TRBD1 (5 bases). V lost 2 bases to trimming and J lost 4 bases, with 12 bases between them. The CDR3 covers 14 residues. The germline V gene encodes CDR1 SGHRS and CDR2 YFSETQ.

This clonotype was seen at least ten times. The V call is TRBV27, the J call TRBJ2-1, with D perhaps TRBD1 or TRBD2 (5 bases each). Germline V CDR1 and CDR2: MNHEY, SMNVEV (reference sequence). V was cut by 5 bases and J by 3 bases, with 17 bases left in between. The CDR3 spans 16 residues. The CDR3 sequence is CASSLTGEGRYNEQFF. In DNA form, the CDR3 reads TGTGCCAGCAGTCTTACAGGCGAGGGCCGCTACAATGAGCAGTTCTTC.

V and J are TRBV4-1 and TRBJ2-1; possibly TRBD2 for D (5 bases). The CDR3 consists of 15 residues. V was shortened by 6 bases and J by 0 bases, with 12 bases between the two germline ends. Germline V gives CDR1 MGHRA, CDR2 YSYEKL. This chain's CDR3 is CASRVSGISYNEQFF. The CDR3 coding sequence is TGCGCCAGCAGAGTCAGCGGTATCTCCTACAATGAGCAGTTCTTC.

This clonotype was recorded at least ten times. V gene TRBV20-1 combines with J gene TRBJ1-4, with 8 positions matching TRBD1. Germline loops: CDR1 DFQATT, CDR2 SNEGSKA (reference sequence). Germline trimming cut 2 bases from V and 8 bases from J; bases unmatched to any gene: 4. CDR3 length: 13 residues. The CDR3 DNA follows: TGCAGTGCTAGACGGCAGGGGGCGGAAAAACTGTTTTTT. Amino acids: CSARRQGAEKLFF.

The chain employs TRBV6-1 and TRBJ1-1; D unresolved. The V and J ends lost 7 bases and 1 base respectively, with 10 bases between them. In germline, CDR1 is MNHNS, CDR2 SASEGT. The CDR3 has 13 residues. The CDR3 region has the DNA TGTGCCAGCAAAATTAGTCAGAACACTGAAGCTTTCTTT. It translates to CASKISQNTEAFF.

This clonotype was detected ten times or more. The genes are TRBV5-1 and TRBJ2-1; the match to TRBD1 covers 9 bases. The CDR3 is made up of 14 amino acids. The V gene's germline CDR1 is SGHRS and CDR2 YFSETQ. V lost 3 bases to trimming and J lost 7 bases; unmatched junction nucleotides: 5. The CDR3 bases are TGCGCCAGCAGCTCCGGGACAGGGCGGAATGAGCAGTTCTTC. Its protein product is CASSSGTGRNEQFF.

The chain carries TRBV19 and TRBJ2-5, with 7 bases that match TRBD1. Germline CDR1 reads LNHDA; CDR2 reads SQIVND (reference sequence). This CDR3 spans 14 amino acids. The J segment lost 4 bases and the V segment lost 4 bases, leaving 6 bases of the junction unmatched. The CDR3 bases are TGTGCCAGTAGTAAGAACAGGGGTTCAGAGACCCAGTACTTC. Its protein product is CASSKNRGSETQYF.

Turning to this clonotype: A read error may account for a junction end that differs from germline. This chain joins TRBV7-9 and TRBJ2-3; D gene ambiguous. Germline V lookup: CDR1 SEHNR, CDR2 FQNEAQ (reference sequence). This CDR3 has 14 residues. The CDR3 spells CASSLGNSLDTQYF. The CDR3 nucleotides are TGTGCTAGCAGCTTAGGCAACTCTCTCGATACGCAGTATTTT. Based on the CDR3 plus reference TRBV7-9 and TRBJ2-3, the full variable domain is DTGVSQNPRHKITKRGQNVTFRCDPISEHNRLYWYRQTLGQGPEFLTYFQNEAQLEKSRLLSDRFSAERPKGSFSTLEIQRTEQGDSAMYLCASSLGNSLDTQYFGPGTRLTVL.

This clonotype was seen ten or more times. This chain uses TRBV2 with TRBJ1-2, with D possibly matching TRBD1 (5 bases). The CDR3 runs to 13 residues. The V end lost 6 bases, the J end lost 4 bases, and 12 bases lay between the germline ends. Germline CDR1 is SNHLY and CDR2 is FYNNEI. The CDR3 DNA reads TGTGCCAGCAGGGGAGGGACCCTCTATGGCTACACCTTC. Protein product: CASRGGTLYGYTF. Full variable domain (remainder filled in from reference TRBV2 and TRBJ1-2): EPEVTQTPSHQVTQMGQEVILRCVPISNHLYFYWYRQILGQKVEFLVSFYNNEISEKSEIFDDQFSVERPDGSNFTLKIRSTKLEDSAMYFCASRGGTLYGYTFGSGTRLTVV.

This clonotype has a count of ten or more. The chain has TRBV11-2 and TRBJ1-1; D remains ambiguous. Per germline, CDR1 SGHAT and CDR2 FQNNGV. The V end was cut by 7 bases, the J end by 6 bases, with 15 bases between. The CDR3 covers 13 residues. CDR3 nucleotide sequence: TGTGCCAGCATGGAGGACGTAGGGTCTGAAGCTTTCTTT. As protein: CASMEDVGSEAFF. Complete variable domain (other parts from reference TRBV11-2 and TRBJ1-1): EAGVAQSPRYKIIEKRQSVAFWCNPISGHATLYWYQQILGQGPKLLIQFQNNGVVDDSQLPKDRFSAERLKGVDSTLKIQPAKLEDSAVYLCASMEDVGSEAFFGQGTRLTVV.

This clonotype was found a few times. This chain uses TRBV18 with TRBJ1-3; no reliable D call. The CDR3 is 14 amino acids. Germline V lookup: CDR1 KGHSH, CDR2 LQKENI. Trimming pared 2 bases from V and 4 bases from J, leaving 9 bases between. The CDR3 spells CASSPTSPGNTIYF. The CDR3 region has the DNA TGTGCCAGCTCACCAACAAGTCCAGGAAACACCATATATTTT.

CDR3 bases: TGCAGCGTTCGTCCCGGGAGTATTTTCTCCAATGAGCAGTTCTTC. This translates into CSVRPGSIFSNEQFF. V gene TRBV29-1 combines with J gene TRBJ2-1, with D perhaps TRBD2 (6 bases). Germline CDR1 and CDR2: SQVTM and ANQGSEA. Trimming removed 5 bases at V and 6 bases at J, with 20 bases between. The CDR3 is 15 residues long.

In this sample, this clonotype turned up many times. V and J are TRBV7-2 and TRBJ1-4, with a weak D call TRBD1 (5 bases). Trimming pared 1 base from V and 7 bases from J, leaving 16 bases between. The CDR3 sequence is 16 residues long. Germline lookup yields CDR1 SGHTA and CDR2 FQGNSA. Here the CDR3 reads CASSLGGATRGEKLFF. CDR3 sequence (DNA): TGTGCCAGCAGCTTAGGTGGGGCCACCCGTGGTGAAAAACTGTTTTTT.

The chain combines TRBV10-1 with TRBJ2-5; 9 bases line up with TRBD2. The germline V gene encodes CDR1 WNHNN and CDR2 SYGVQD (reference sequence). The length of the CDR3 is 16 residues. The J segment lost 0 bases and the V segment lost 4 bases, leaving 6 bases of the junction unmatched. CDR3 residues: CASSGSLAGDQETQYF. The CDR3 nucleotides are TGCGCCAGCAGTGGTAGCTTAGCGGGGGACCAAGAGACCCAGTACTTC.

The chain links TRBV9 to TRBJ1-1; the D gene is possibly TRBD1 (5 bases). Trimming pared 0 bases from V and 4 bases from J, leaving 13 bases between. The CDR3 has 15 amino acids. Per germline, CDR1 SGDLS and CDR2 YYNGEE. Written as DNA, the CDR3 is TGTGCCAGCAGCGTAGCTGGGGGATCGGGCACTGAAGCTTTCTTT. Its protein is CASSVAGGSGTEAFF.

This clonotype was seen many times. The chain recombines TRBV3-1 with TRBJ1-2; 9 bases fit TRBD1. This CDR3 has 15 amino acids. The germline V gene has CDR1 LGHDT and CDR2 YNNKEL (reference sequence). Trimming took 2 bases from V and 4 from J; bases not matched to a gene: 5. CDR3 in DNA: TGTGCCAGCAGCCAAAACAGGGGGCGAGGCTATGGCTACACCTTC. Encoded protein: CASSQNRGRGYGYTF.